Below, 26 T cell receptor beta chains from the same sample are listed, as sequenced in a study of technical replicates of blood from a few donors. Clones were read by immunoSEQ multiplex PCR, and TCRdb kept only the in-frame ones, dropping some. The sample has tens of thousands of clones; nearly 97% are singletons. Material: T cells isolated from PBMCs. All receptors come from a human donor in good health.

The rearrangement links TRBV9 to TRBJ2-3; TRBD2 might be the D (5 bases). Germline CDR1 reads SGDLS; CDR2 reads YYNGEE. V lost 0 bases to trimming and J lost 2 bases, with 10 bases between them. CDR3 length: 15 amino acids. The CDR3 DNA is TGTGCCAGCAGCGTAGCTCAGCGGCCCACAGATACGCAGTATTTT. The encoded protein is CASSVAQRPTDTQYF.

This chain uses TRBV7-9 with TRBJ1-5; the D is unclear. Germline V gene data show CDR1 as SEHNR and CDR2 as FQNEAQ (reference sequence). The CDR3 length is 12 residues. V lost 1 base and J 9 bases, leaving 7 bases between the germline ends. CDR3 loop: CASSLVRGPQHF. DNA for the CDR3: TGTGCCAGCAGCTTAGTACGCGGGCCCCAGCATTTT.

The chain couples TRBV11-3 to TRBJ1-2, with a weak D call TRBD1 (5 bases). Germline assignment: CDR1 SGHNT and CDR2 YENEEA. Trimming removed 1 base at V and 2 bases at J, with 11 bases between. CDR3 length: 15 amino acids. CDR3 protein: CASSLGPGRNYGYTF. The DNA of the CDR3 is TGTGCCAGCAGCTTAGGCCCAGGGAGGAACTATGGCTACACCTTC.

V usage is TRBV28 and J usage is TRBJ1-5, with 9 bases identical to TRBD1. Germline lookup yields CDR1 MDHEN and CDR2 SYDVKM. The trim removed 6 bases at V and 0 bases at J, leaving 9 bases unmatched. The CDR3 is made up of 17 amino acids. The CDR3 spells CASRMDRGPFSNQPQHF. CDR3 sequence (DNA): TGTGCCAGCAGGATGGACAGGGGCCCCTTTAGCAATCAGCCCCAGCATTTT.

V usage is TRBV5-8 and J usage is TRBJ2-7; 9 nucleotides line up with TRBD1. V shed 0 bases and J 5 bases; nucleotides not matched to a gene: 6. There are 15 residues in the CDR3. In germline, CDR1 is SGHTS, CDR2 YDEGEE. CDR3 in DNA: TGTGCCAGCAGCTTGGTGGGACAGGGTAACCACGAGCAGTACTTC. Protein: CASSLVGQGNHEQYF.

This clone showed up just once. V gene TRBV6-1 combines with J gene TRBJ2-7, with D possibly being TRBD2 (6 bases). Germline CDR1 is MNHNS and CDR2 is SASEGT. The CDR3 is made up of 15 amino acids. Trimming took off 8 bases at V and 4 bases at J, with 21 bases between the two ends. The CDR3 DNA sequence: TGTGCCAGCGGGGTAGCACCGGGAGTCATTTACGAGCAGTACTTC. Its protein product is CASGVAPGVIYEQYF.

V and J are TRBV28 and TRBJ2-7, with 8 positions matching TRBD2. Trimming cost V 1 base and J 0 bases; bases outside gene matches: 8. The length of the CDR3 is 17 residues. In germline, CDR1 is MDHEN, CDR2 SYDVKM. The CDR3 here is CASSLSGSGVISYEQYF. As DNA, the CDR3 is TGTGCCAGCAGTTTATCTGGTAGCGGGGTTATCTCCTACGAGCAGTACTTC.

The V gene is TRBV7-9, the J gene TRBJ2-7; tentative D call: TRBD1 (5 bases). The CDR3 has 12 amino acids. The V end lost 4 bases, the J end lost 3 bases, and 7 bases lay between the germline ends. Germline CDR1 SEHNR, CDR2 FQNEAQ (reference sequence). The CDR3 sequence is CASSSTVYEQYF. The CDR3 bases are TGTGCCAGCAGCTCGACAGTCTACGAGCAGTACTTC.

The rearrangement links TRBV4-1 to TRBJ1-5, with D possibly matching TRBD1 (5 bases). CDR3 length: 15 residues. Germline V gene sequence: CDR1 MGHRA, CDR2 YSYEKL. Trimming cost V 6 bases and J 0 bases, with 12 bases left between them. The CDR3 DNA is TGCGCCAGCAGATCTACAGGATATAGCAATCAGCCCCAGCATTTT. Translating it yields CASRSTGYSNQPQHF.

Written as DNA, the CDR3 is TGTGCCAGCAGCTTGGGACAGTATGGCTACACCTTC. Its protein product is CASSLGQYGYTF. The J gene is TRBJ1-2, the V gene TRBV5-5; D is possibly TRBD1 (5 bases). V was cut by 0 bases and J by 5 bases, with 5 bases left in between. CDR3 length equals 12 residues. CDR1 is SGHKS and CDR2 is YYEKEE in the germline V gene (reference sequence).

The chain recombines TRBV19 with TRBJ2-7; D is undetermined. This CDR3 has 13 amino acids. Germline V gene sequence: CDR1 LNHDA, CDR2 SQIVND (reference sequence). Trimming stripped 1 base from V and 3 bases from J, with 7 bases between. The CDR3 is CASSIGPGYEQYF. CDR3 in DNA: TGTGCCAGTAGTATAGGTCCAGGCTACGAGCAGTACTTC.

This chain links TRBV6-1 with TRBJ2-7, with a possible D match to TRBD1 (5 bases). The length of the CDR3 is 13 residues. V was trimmed by 3 bases and J by 2 bases, leaving 8 bases between them. CDR1 and CDR2 (germline): MNHNS, SASEGT. The CDR3 here is CASSEGLPYEQYF. The CDR3 DNA reads TGTGCCAGCAGTGAGGGGCTGCCCTACGAGCAGTACTTC.

The V and J genes are TRBV6-1 and TRBJ1-5, with 8 bases lining up with TRBD1. CDR1 is MNHNS and CDR2 is SASEGT in the germline V gene. The CDR3 sequence is 14 residues long. V was clipped by 7 bases and J by 2 bases; unmatched bases: 4. The DNA for the CDR3 is TGTGCCAGCACCTCGGACAGGGGCAATCAGCCCCAGCATTTT. Translating gives CASTSDRGNQPQHF.

V is TRBV18 and J is TRBJ1-2, with 8 bases identical to TRBD1. V lost 2 bases and J lost 3; bases outside the gene matches: 5. Germline loops: CDR1 KGHSH, CDR2 LQKENI. The CDR3 spans 15 residues. The CDR3 loop is CASSPGQGADYGYTF. Here the CDR3 DNA reads TGTGCCAGCTCACCAGGCCAGGGGGCGGACTATGGCTACACCTTC.

V and J are TRBV7-6 and TRBJ2-3, with 12 bases lining up with TRBD2. Unmatched junction bases numbered 5, after V lost 5 bases and J lost 5 bases. The length of the CDR3 is 15 residues. From germline, CDR1 is SGHVS and CDR2 FNYEAQ. The CDR3 loop reads CASSVTSGGVDTQYF. The CDR3 DNA reads as TGTGCCAGCAGCGTGACTAGCGGGGGTGTAGATACGCAGTATTTT.

The chain combines TRBV10-1 with TRBJ2-7, with TRBD2 as a possible D gene (5 bases). CDR1 is WNHNN, CDR2 SYGVQD, per germline (reference sequence). Trimming shortened V by 2 bases and J by 6 bases, and 14 bases separated the two germline ends. The CDR3 contains 14 residues. The CDR3: CASSERVEGSEQYF. The CDR3 coding sequence is TGCGCCAGCAGTGAGCGGGTAGAGGGATCCGAGCAGTACTTC.

The chain joins TRBV15 to TRBJ1-2, with D perhaps TRBD1 (6 bases). Germline V gene data show CDR1 as LNHNV and CDR2 as YYDKDF (reference sequence). V lost 0 bases and J 1 base, leaving 12 bases between the germline ends. This CDR3 has 16 residues. This chain's CDR3 is CATSRDRGQFNYGYTF. The CDR3 nucleotides are TGTGCCACCAGCAGAGACCGCGGACAGTTTAACTATGGCTACACCTTC.

This rearrangement joins TRBV12-5 to TRBJ1-6; unclear D gene. This CDR3 has 14 amino acids. CDR1 is LGHNT, CDR2 FRNRAP, per germline. V dropped 4 bases and J dropped 11 bases, with 15 bases sitting between them. The CDR3 coding sequence is TGTGCTAGTGGTTACGGAGGTTCCAGCCCACCCCTCCACTTT. Protein sequence: CASGYGGSSPPLHF.

The chain employs TRBV20-1 and TRBJ2-7; perhaps TRBD1 as D (6 bases). This CDR3 comprises 11 residues. The germline V and J ends were trimmed by 6 bases and 3 bases, with 9 bases remaining between them. CDR1 DFQATT and CDR2 SNEGSKA come from the germline V gene (reference sequence). For the CDR3, the DNA is TGCAGTGCGGGGGACAACTACGAGCAGTACTTC. It is translated as CSAGDNYEQYF.

This clone came up once. CDR3 in amino acids: CASSLGGGYEQYF. CDR3 nucleotide sequence: TGCGCCAGCAGCTTGGGCGGGGGCTACGAGCAGTACTTC. The chain uses TRBV5-1 and TRBJ2-7; TRBD2 agrees at 7 bases. V was clipped by 0 bases and J by 3 bases; unmatched bases: 0. Per germline, CDR1 SGHRS and CDR2 YFSETQ. This CDR3 region has 13 residues.

V and J are TRBV5-4 and TRBJ1-3, with a possible D match to TRBD1 (5 bases). Trimming took 6 bases from V and 4 from J, leaving 11 bases between them. Germline loops: CDR1 SGHNT, CDR2 YYREEE (reference sequence). The CDR3 has 13 amino acids. For the CDR3, the DNA is TGTGCCAGCACCACGAACAGGGGAAACACCATATATTTT. It yields the protein CASTTNRGNTIYF.

The rearrangement uses TRBV6-5 and TRBJ1-5, with D possibly TRBD1 on 6 matching bases. Trimming stripped 4 bases from V and 2 bases from J, with 12 bases between. The CDR3 runs to 15 residues. CDR1 is MNHEY, CDR2 SVGAGI, per germline. In DNA, the CDR3 is TGTGCCAGCAGTTGGACAGCTGGCGGCAATCAGCCCCAGCATTTT. Amino acids: CASSWTAGGNQPQHF.

The chain couples TRBV4-1 to TRBJ1-1; no clear D gene. V lost 3 bases and J lost 0, with 17 bases in between. The length of the CDR3 is 17 residues. Germline V gene sequence: CDR1 MGHRA, CDR2 YSYEKL. The CDR3 is CASSHMDSFALNTEAFF. The CDR3 bases are TGCGCCAGCAGCCACATGGACTCGTTCGCTTTGAACACTGAAGCTTTCTTT.

The rearrangement links TRBV4-2 to TRBJ2-3, with 12 bases that match TRBD2. Germline V CDR1 and CDR2: LGHNA, YNFKEQ. The V gene end was trimmed by 5 bases and the J gene end by 1 base; junction bases not matched to a gene: 4. CDR3 length: 16 amino acids. This chain's CDR3 is CASSSRLAGGTDTQYF. CDR3 in DNA: TGTGCCAGCAGCTCCAGACTAGCGGGAGGCACAGATACGCAGTATTTT.

This chain joins TRBV9 and TRBJ1-1; the D gene is possibly TRBD1 (5 bases). Germline V gene data show CDR1 as SGDLS and CDR2 as YYNGEE. This CDR3 is built from 13 residues. V gave up 0 bases and J gave up 7 bases, with 10 bases separating them. The chain's CDR3 is CASSVDGGFEAFF. The CDR3 DNA reads TGTGCCAGCAGCGTAGACGGGGGTTTTGAAGCTTTCTTT.

The rearrangement uses TRBV6-5 and TRBJ1-1; D not resolved. Between the trimmed V and J ends, which lost 6 bases and 4 bases, there was a span of 15 bases. The CDR3 loop spans 14 amino acids. The germline gives CDR1 MNHEY, CDR2 SVGAGI. CDR3 in DNA: TGTGCCAGCAGCCAACAGACGGTTCCCACTGAAGCTTTCTTT. Translating gives CASSQQTVPTEAFF.